A selection of T cell receptor beta chains follows, all from one sample in a study of technical replicates of blood from several donors. Sequencing used immunoSEQ multiplex PCR; TCRdb keeps in-frame clones, though not all of them. The sample has 85,000 to 90,000 clones; around 90% are singletons. The material sequenced was T cells isolated from PBMCs. The receptors come from a human donor in good health. Each CDR3 is given with its conserved first and last residue. A D gene is named only where the DNA matches it firmly. A row's size may be missing; if present it is once, few, many or a size class.

D gene: -; CDR3 length: 15; clone size: -; V gene: TRBV29-1; J gene: TRBJ2-3; CDR3 protein: CSVMNSWGQTDTQYF; CDR3 DNA: TGCAGCGTCATGAACTCGTGGGGGCAGACAGATACGCAGTATTTT
D gene: -; CDR3 length: 13; clone size: -; V gene: TRBV6-1; J gene: TRBJ1-1; CDR3 protein: CASSKDGNTEAFF; CDR3 DNA: TGTGCCAGCAGTAAAGACGGGAACACTGAAGCTTTCTTT
D gene: TRBD1; CDR3 length: 14; clone size: few; V gene: TRBV19; J gene: TRBJ1-5; CDR3 protein: CASNPARGNQPQHF; CDR3 DNA: TGTGCCAGTAACCCGGCCAGGGGGAATCAGCCCCAGCATTTT
D gene: -; CDR3 length: 11; clone size: -; V gene: TRBV25-1; J gene: TRBJ1-2; CDR3 protein: CASSEVSGYTF; CDR3 DNA: TGTGCCAGCAGTGAGGTGAGCGGCTACACCTTC
D gene: TRBD1; CDR3 length: 14; clone size: -; V gene: TRBV6-5; J gene: TRBJ2-7; CDR3 protein: CASSSPQGAGEQYF; CDR3 DNA: TGTGCCAGCAGTTCCCCACAGGGGGCTGGCGAGCAGTACTTC
D gene: TRBD1; CDR3 length: 17; clone size: -; V gene: TRBV4-1; J gene: TRBJ2-1; CDR3 protein: CASSQTRYPGQGNEQFF; CDR3 DNA: TGCGCCAGCAGCCAAACAAGATATCCGGGACAGGGTAATGAGCAGTTCTTC
D gene: -; CDR3 length: 16; clone size: -; V gene: TRBV28; J gene: TRBJ2-7; CDR3 protein: CASSSLPMTESYEQYF; CDR3 DNA: TGTGCCAGCAGTTCCCTTCCGATGACGGAGTCCTACGAGCAGTACTTC
D gene: -; CDR3 length: 16; clone size: -; V gene: TRBV5-1; J gene: TRBJ2-2; CDR3 protein: CASSSQTSRNTGELFF; CDR3 DNA: TGCGCCAGCAGCTCACAGACTAGTAGAAACACCGGGGAGCTGTTTTTT
D gene: -; CDR3 length: 13; clone size: -; V gene: TRBV28; J gene: TRBJ1-1; CDR3 protein: CASSLGRYTEAFF; CDR3 DNA: TGTGCCAGCAGTTTGGGGAGGTACACTGAAGCTTTCTTT
D gene: TRBD1; CDR3 length: 12; clone size: -; V gene: TRBV5-5; J gene: TRBJ2-1; CDR3 protein: CASSLTGREQFF; CDR3 DNA: TGTGCCAGCAGCCTGACAGGGCGGGAGCAGTTCTTC
D gene: -; CDR3 length: 15; clone size: -; V gene: TRBV7-9; J gene: TRBJ2-7; CDR3 protein: CASSLAESRPYEQYF; CDR3 DNA: TGTGCCAGCAGCTTAGCGGAGAGTAGGCCTTACGAGCAGTACTTC
D gene: TRBD1; CDR3 length: 14; clone size: -; V gene: TRBV19; J gene: TRBJ2-5; CDR3 protein: CASSIADRAETQYF; CDR3 DNA: TGTGCCAGTAGTATAGCGGACAGGGCAGAGACCCAGTACTTC
D gene: TRBD2; CDR3 length: 14; clone size: -; V gene: TRBV5-1; J gene: TRBJ2-3; CDR3 protein: CASSLETSSDTQYF; CDR3 DNA: TGCGCCAGCAGCTTGGAGACTAGCTCAGATACGCAGTATTTT
D gene: TRBD2; CDR3 length: 13; clone size: -; V gene: TRBV30; J gene: TRBJ2-1; CDR3 protein: CAWMYGGADEQFF; CDR3 DNA: TGTGCCTGGATGTACGGGGGGGCAGATGAGCAGTTCTTC
D gene: -; CDR3 length: 16; clone size: -; V gene: TRBV5-1; J gene: TRBJ2-1; CDR3 protein: CASSLAYPDQAVEQFF; CDR3 DNA: TGCGCCAGCAGCTTGGCCTACCCAGACCAGGCAGTTGAGCAGTTCTTC
D gene: TRBD1; CDR3 length: 18; clone size: -; V gene: TRBV19; J gene: TRBJ1-1; CDR3 protein: CASSIGGWDRGRGTEAFF; CDR3 DNA: TGTGCCAGTAGTATAGGGGGTTGGGACAGGGGGCGCGGGACTGAAGCTTTCTTT
D gene: -; CDR3 length: 14; clone size: -; V gene: TRBV5-1; J gene: TRBJ1-4; CDR3 protein: CASSLDQGSEKLFF; CDR3 DNA: TGCGCCAGCAGCTTGGACCAGGGTTCTGAAAAACTGTTTTTT
D gene: -; CDR3 length: 13; clone size: -; V gene: TRBV6-1; J gene: TRBJ2-7; CDR3 protein: CASSVSRVGEQYF; CDR3 DNA: TGTGCCAGCAGTGTTTCCAGGGTCGGCGAGCAGTACTTC
D gene: -; CDR3 length: 12; clone size: -; V gene: TRBV19; J gene: TRBJ2-2; CDR3 protein: CASSQLAGELFF; CDR3 DNA: TGTGCCAGTAGTCAACTAGCCGGGGAGCTGTTTTTT
D gene: TRBD1; CDR3 length: 14; clone size: -; V gene: TRBV2; J gene: TRBJ2-7; CDR3 protein: CASSVRQGAGEQYF; CDR3 DNA: TGTGCCAGCAGTGTGCGACAGGGGGCAGGAGAGCAGTACTTC
D gene: -; CDR3 length: 15; clone size: -; V gene: TRBV6-5; J gene: TRBJ2-3; CDR3 protein: CASSPTGTSTDTQYF; CDR3 DNA: TGTGCCAGCAGCCCTACAGGGACAAGCACAGATACGCAGTATTTT
D gene: TRBD1; CDR3 length: 16; clone size: once; V gene: TRBV5-1; J gene: TRBJ1-4; CDR3 protein: CASSRQGMGTNEKLFF; CDR3 DNA: TGCGCCAGCAGCCGACAGGGGATGGGAACTAATGAAAAACTGTTTTTT
D gene: TRBD1; CDR3 length: 13; clone size: -; V gene: TRBV27; J gene: TRBJ1-1; CDR3 protein: CASFSYLTGPAFF; CDR3 DNA: TGTGCCAGCTTCAGCTACTTGACAGGGCCGGCTTTCTTT
D gene: TRBD1; CDR3 length: 15; clone size: -; V gene: TRBV2; J gene: TRBJ1-2; CDR3 protein: CASSTDRGLDYGYTF; CDR3 DNA: TGTGCCAGCAGTACTGACAGGGGATTGGACTATGGCTACACCTTC
D gene: TRBD1; CDR3 length: 15; clone size: -; V gene: TRBV27; J gene: TRBJ1-5; CDR3 protein: CASSSGDRGNQPQHF; CDR3 DNA: TGTGCCAGCAGTTCGGGGGACAGGGGCAATCAGCCCCAGCATTTT
D gene: -; CDR3 length: 17; clone size: once; V gene: TRBV28; J gene: TRBJ1-5; CDR3 protein: CASISGAQPDGNQPQHF; CDR3 DNA: TGTGCCAGCATTTCAGGGGCCCAACCCGATGGCAATCAGCCCCAGCATTTT
D gene: TRBD2; CDR3 length: 14; clone size: -; V gene: TRBV5-1; J gene: TRBJ2-2; CDR3 protein: CASGQTSLAGELFF; CDR3 DNA: TGCGCCAGCGGGCAGACTAGCTTAGCCGGGGAGCTGTTTTTT
D gene: -; CDR3 length: 14; clone size: -; V gene: TRBV5-4; J gene: TRBJ2-7; CDR3 protein: CASSLGTTPYEQYF; CDR3 DNA: TGTGCCAGCAGCTTGGGGACAACCCCCTACGAGCAGTACTTC
D gene: -; CDR3 length: 19; clone size: -; V gene: TRBV28; J gene: TRBJ1-3; CDR3 protein: CASSSVGKWSDSQGNTIYF; CDR3 DNA: TGTGCCAGCAGTTCTGTCGGGAAGTGGTCGGACAGTCAGGGAAACACCATATATTTT
D gene: TRBD2; CDR3 length: 16; clone size: few; V gene: TRBV7-6; J gene: TRBJ2-5; CDR3 protein: CASSLGGGLARETQYF; CDR3 DNA: TGTGCCAGCAGCTTAGGAGGTGGACTAGCGCGTGAGACCCAGTACTTC
D gene: TRBD1; CDR3 length: 14; clone size: once; V gene: TRBV7-2; J gene: TRBJ2-7; CDR3 protein: CASSAGTGNYEQYF; CDR3 DNA: TGTGCCAGCAGCGCCGGGACAGGGAACTACGAGCAGTACTTC
D gene: TRBD1; CDR3 length: 19; clone size: once; V gene: TRBV11-2; J gene: TRBJ1-3; CDR3 protein: CASSHHTWTGDHLRNTIYF; CDR3 DNA: TGTGCCAGCAGCCACCACACTTGGACAGGGGATCACCTAAGAAACACCATATATTTT